These 16 T cell receptor beta chains share one sample of origin, sequenced in a study of cytomegalovirus exposure and HLA in healthy donors (dated by TCRdb to about 2017). The receptor library was made with the immunoSEQ multiplex PCR assay. A mixture of 60 forward primers for TCR Vbeta segments and 13 reverse primers for TCR Jbeta segments was used in the multiplex PCR. TCRdb limited this immuneACCESS table to in-frame rearrangements with V and J called. A share of clones is missing; checked studies link under half to unresolved V genes, and the rest is unexplained. The sample data list approximately 140,000 clones, and approximately 80% of these were observed just once. The top ten hold under 4.5% of the sample. Sequencing was done on a sample of PBMCs. Source of these receptors: a woman between 40 and 50 years old in good health and CMV-seronegative.

The chain joins TRBV7-3 to TRBJ2-3; 7 bases align to TRBD1. The germline gives CDR1 SGHTA, CDR2 FQGTGA. The CDR3 length is 13 residues. V trimming: 5 bases; J trimming: 5 bases; junction bases outside the gene matches: 4. The chain's CDR3 is CASSTDREDTQYF. CDR3 DNA sequence: TGTGCCAGCAGCACCGACAGGGAAGATACGCAGTATTTT.

The chain is built from TRBV5-6 and TRBJ2-7; D not certain. Germline lookup yields CDR1 SGHDT and CDR2 YYEEEE. V lost 2 bases, J lost 0 bases, and 6 bases lay in between. This CDR3 is 13 amino acids long. The CDR3 here is CASSFWSSYEQYF. Written as DNA, the CDR3 is TGTGCCAGCAGCTTTTGGAGCTCCTACGAGCAGTACTTC.

The chain joins TRBV27 to TRBJ1-5; tentative D call: TRBD1 (6 bases). Between the trimmed V and J ends, which lost 2 bases and 2 bases, there was a span of 13 bases. The length of the CDR3 is 16 residues. Germline-derived CDR1 and CDR2 are MNHEY and SMNVEV (reference sequence). The CDR3, as DNA: TGTGCCAGCAGTTTAGTTGGGGGCGCGGGCAATCAGCCCCAGCATTTT. It encodes CASSLVGGAGNQPQHF.

The CDR3 loop reads CASRLSGSGYNEQFF. DNA for the CDR3: TGTGCCAGCAGACTTAGCGGGAGTGGCTACAATGAGCAGTTCTTC. V is TRBV7-6 and J is TRBJ2-1, with TRBD2 matching over 9 bases. The ends lost 6 bases at V and 3 bases at J; junction bases unmatched: 6. The CDR3 runs 15 residues. CDR1 and CDR2 (germline): SGHVS, FNYEAQ. The full variable domain, in which reference TRBV7-6 and TRBJ2-1 provide the parts outside the CDR3, is GAGVSQSPRYKVTKRGQDVALRCDPISGHVSLYWYRQALGQGPEFLTYFNYEAQQDKSGLPNDRFSAERPEGSISTLTIQRTEQRDSAMYRCASRLSGSGYNEQFFGPGTRLTVL.

Ten or more counts support this clone. The CDR3 end shows no conserved phenylalanine or tryptophan, and so a read error is likely. The limits of the CDR3 on the DNA are not certain, so only TCRdb's listed CDR3 is given. This rearrangement joins TRBV4-2 to TRBJ2-7; TRBD2 is the table's D call, not checked against the DNA. CDR1 and CDR2 from the germline V gene are LGHNA and YNFKEQ. The CDR3 totals 13 residues, both ends included. CDR3 in amino acids: CASSSGTSGGLRI.

The chain recombines TRBV7-8 with TRBJ1-2; 7 bases line up with TRBD1. CDR1 is SGHVS, CDR2 FQNEAQ, per germline. This CDR3 has 16 amino acids. The V gene end was trimmed by 6 bases and the J gene end by 1 base; junction bases not matched to a gene: 11. Here the CDR3 DNA reads TGTGCCAGCAGAAATTCGAGACAGGGAAATAACTATGGCTACACCTTC. Its translation is CASRNSRQGNNYGYTF.

The chain links TRBV7-2 to TRBJ2-2; TRBD2 might be the D (5 bases). Germline V gene data show CDR1 as SGHTA and CDR2 as FQGNSA. CDR3 size: 16 residues. Trimming cost V 4 bases and J 6 bases, with 18 bases left between them. For the CDR3, the DNA is TGTGCCAGCAGCTCCCCCCGAGGGATGGACGCCGGGGAGCTGTTTTTT. Translating it yields CASSSPRGMDAGELFF.

The V gene is TRBV14, the J gene TRBJ2-5; 7 bases match TRBD1. The length of the CDR3 is 16 residues. V shed 1 base and J 1 base; nucleotides not matched to a gene: 6. CDR1 is SGHDN and CDR2 is FVKESK in the germline V gene. The CDR3 DNA reads as TGTGCCAGCAGCCAAGGCGTGGGACAGTCCCAAGAGACCCAGTACTTC. Its protein product is CASSQGVGQSQETQYF.

V gene TRBV9 combines with J gene TRBJ1-1, with D unclear. The CDR3 consists of 14 residues. The germline CDR1 and CDR2 sequences are SGDLS and YYNGEE. V dropped 3 bases and J dropped 0 bases, with 9 bases sitting between them. CDR3 bases: TGTGCCAGCAGCGGCGGCAACATGAACACTGAAGCTTTCTTT. Translated: CASSGGNMNTEAFF.

The rearrangement links TRBV29-1 to TRBJ1-3; D is possibly TRBD1 (6 bases). The V end was cut by 3 bases, the J end by 0 bases, with 9 bases between. The CDR3 is 14 amino acids. CDR1 is SQVTM, CDR2 ANQGSEA, per germline. The CDR3 here is CSVEGAISGNTIYF. The DNA for the CDR3 is TGCAGCGTTGAGGGGGCTATCTCTGGAAACACCATATATTTT. The full variable domain, completed using reference TRBV29-1 and TRBJ1-3, is SAVISQKPSRDICQRGTSLTIQCQVDSQVTMMFWYRQQPGQSLTLIATANQGSEATYESGFVIDKFPISRPNLTFSTLTVSNMSPEDSSIYLCSVEGAISGNTIYFGEGSWLTVV.

This chain joins TRBV7-2 and TRBJ2-3; 9 bases align to TRBD1. The CDR3 spans 14 residues. The V segment lost 5 bases and the J segment 6 bases; nucleotides outside the gene matches: 6. CDR1 SGHTA and CDR2 FQGNSA come from the germline V gene. The CDR3 coding sequence is TGTGCCAGCAGCCCGCGGACAGGGGAGGATACGCAGTATTTT. The encoded protein is CASSPRTGEDTQYF.

There are a few counts of this clone. The chain has TRBV29-1 and TRBJ1-3; D not resolved. Germline V gene data show CDR1 as SQVTM and CDR2 as ANQGSEA. The CDR3 contains 12 residues. The ends were cut back, 6 bases at V and 0 bases at J, with 6 bases in the middle. CDR3 DNA sequence: TGCAGCGTGAGGTCCTCTGGAAACACCATATATTTT. Its protein is CSVRSSGNTIYF.

The chain is built from TRBV6-1 and TRBJ2-5, with a tentative D call TRBD1 (6 bases). Germline CDR1 is MNHNS and CDR2 is SASEGT. The CDR3 length is 14 residues. Trimming cost V 5 bases and J 5 bases, with 15 bases left between them. This CDR3 is CASSTGWGSETQYF. CDR3 coding DNA: TGTGCCAGCAGTACAGGGTGGGGGTCGGAGACCCAGTACTTC.

This clone was observed once. V is TRBV2 and J is TRBJ2-2, with 15 nucleotides matching TRBD2. The V segment lost 6 bases and the J segment 7 bases; nucleotides outside the gene matches: 15. Germline values: CDR1 SNHLY, CDR2 FYNNEI. The CDR3 has 19 residues. The CDR3 nucleotides read TGTGCCAGCAGCAAACACGGTGGACTAGCGGGAGGGTTAATCGGGGAGCTGTTTTTT. Protein: CASSKHGGLAGGLIGELFF.

V gene TRBV5-1 combines with J gene TRBJ2-5, with a tentative D call TRBD2 (5 bases). Trimming removed 0 bases from V and 3 bases from J, with 9 bases in between. The CDR3 sequence is 14 residues long. Germline loops: CDR1 SGHRS, CDR2 YFSETQ. The CDR3 is CASSLGTGKETQYF. The DNA of the CDR3 is TGCGCCAGCAGCTTGGGGACTGGGAAAGAGACCCAGTACTTC.

V gene TRBV15 combines with J gene TRBJ1-5; D is unresolved. The CDR3 loop spans 14 amino acids. Trimming stripped 4 bases from V and 2 bases from J, with 9 bases between. CDR1 and CDR2 (germline): LNHNV, YYDKDF (reference sequence). This CDR3 reads CATSIRQGNQPQHF. CDR3 nucleotides: TGTGCCACCAGCATCCGCCAGGGCAATCAGCCCCAGCATTTT.